Listed here are 20 T cell receptor beta chains from one sample, sequenced in a study of T cells after yellow fever vaccination. From the 5' RACE reads, TCRdb called clonotypes with MiXCR, one entry per CDR3 protein. The profile shows hundreds of thousands of distinct CDR3 sequences, around a fifth of them singletons. The sample consisted of PBMCs, taken more than 20 days after the first yellow fever vaccination. The origin of the receptors is a man aged 18 to 29 who received the YFV17D yellow fever vaccine.

The table lists this clonotype with a few counts. CDR3 loop: CASSQVLLRTSNQPQHF. The CDR3 DNA follows: TGCGCCAGCAGCCAAGTCCTTTTACGGACGTCCAATCAGCCCCAGCATTTT. V and J are TRBV4-1 and TRBJ1-5; no definite D call. This CDR3 contains 17 residues. The ends were cut back, 1 base at V and 3 bases at J, with 16 bases in the middle. The germline CDR1 and CDR2 sequences are MGHRA and YSYEKL.

This clonotype was observed a few times. The chain is built from TRBV27 and TRBJ2-5, with TRBD2 as a possible D gene (6 bases). The CDR3 runs to 14 residues. CDR1 and CDR2 from the germline V gene are MNHEY and SMNVEV (reference sequence). V dropped 5 bases and J dropped 5 bases, with 15 bases sitting between them. The CDR3 sequence: CASSRKRVEETQYF. The CDR3 nucleotides read TGTGCCAGCAGTCGAAAGCGGGTTGAGGAGACCCAGTACTTC.

The J gene is TRBJ2-7, the V gene TRBV19, with D perhaps TRBD2 (6 bases). CDR1 and CDR2 from the germline V gene are LNHDA and SQIVND (reference sequence). The CDR3 sequence is 15 residues long. The V end was cut by 4 bases, the J end by 2 bases, with 15 bases between. This CDR3 is CASSSLREPPYEQYV. The CDR3 coding sequence is TGTGCCAGTAGTAGCCTCCGGGAGCCTCCCTACGAGCAGTACGTC.

This clonotype was recorded many times. The chain carries TRBV27 and TRBJ1-5; no clear D gene. Germline V lookup: CDR1 MNHEY, CDR2 SMNVEV (reference sequence). CDR3 length: 14 residues. The ends were cut back, 6 bases at V and 1 base at J, with 10 bases in the middle. This chain's CDR3 is CASRRAGSNQPQHF. CDR3 DNA sequence: TGTGCCAGCAGAAGGGCTGGAAGCAATCAGCCCCAGCATTTT.

This chain links TRBV9 with TRBJ2-7, with 7 nucleotides matching TRBD1. Trimming at V came to 4 bases and at J to 6 bases, leaving 13 bases not matched to a gene. Per germline, CDR1 SGDLS and CDR2 YYNGEE. The CDR3 consists of 15 residues. CDR3 sequence (DNA): TGTGCCAGCAGCCCACAATCCTCACAGGGGAGCGAGCAGTACTTC. The encoded protein is CASSPQSSQGSEQYF. Full variable domain (missing parts from reference TRBV9 and TRBJ2-7): DSGVTQTPKHLITATGQRVTLRCSPRSGDLSVYWYQQSLDQGLQFLIQYYNGEERAKGNILERFSAQQFPDLHSELNLSSLELGDSALYFCASSPQSSQGSEQYFGPGTRLTVT.

In this sample, this clonotype turned up a few times. This chain joins TRBV7-2 and TRBJ2-1, with 8 bases that match TRBD2. V lost 4 bases and J lost 0; bases outside the gene matches: 8. Germline CDR1 SGHTA, CDR2 FQGNSA. CDR3 size: 17 residues. The chain's CDR3 is CASSSIGRGASYNEQFF. DNA of the CDR3: TGTGCCAGCAGCTCCATAGGGCGGGGGGCCTCCTACAATGAGCAGTTCTTC.

This clonotype was observed a handful of times. The J gene is TRBJ2-1, the V gene TRBV27, with 7 positions matching TRBD2. V was pared by 1 base and J by 5 bases, with 5 bases of the junction left unmatched. This CDR3 spans 15 amino acids. CDR1 MNHEY and CDR2 SMNVEV come from the germline V gene (reference sequence). The CDR3 nucleotides are TGTGCCAGCAGTTTATTGGGGGGGGGTAACAATGAGCAGTTCTTC. Its translation is CASSLLGGGNNEQFF.

The chain links TRBV9 to TRBJ2-1, with D possibly TRBD2 on 5 matching bases. Trimming stripped 2 bases from V and 7 bases from J, with 7 bases between. Germline V gives CDR1 SGDLS, CDR2 YYNGEE. The CDR3 is 12 residues long. The CDR3 DNA is TGTGCCAGCAGCGTCGGGAAGAATGAGCAGTTCTTC. It encodes CASSVGKNEQFF. Supplemented by reference TRBV9 and TRBJ2-1, the full variable domain reads DSGVTQTPKHLITATGQRVTLRCSPRSGDLSVYWYQQSLDQGLQFLIQYYNGEERAKGNILERFSAQQFPDLHSELNLSSLELGDSALYFCASSVGKNEQFFGPGTRLTVL.

The chain joins TRBV20-1 to TRBJ2-3, with a tentative D call TRBD2 (5 bases). Between the trimmed V and J ends, which lost 0 bases and 4 bases, there was a span of 11 bases. The length of the CDR3 is 14 residues. The germline V gene encodes CDR1 DFQATT and CDR2 SNEGSKA (reference sequence). CDR3 in amino acids: CSAREVLRADTQYF. DNA for the CDR3: TGCAGTGCTAGAGAGGTATTGCGGGCAGATACGCAGTATTTT.

In this sample, this clonotype turned up a few times. The V and J genes are TRBV20-1 and TRBJ2-3; possible D gene TRBD2, 6 bases. CDR1 is DFQATT, CDR2 SNEGSKA, per germline (reference sequence). This CDR3 region has 12 residues. V lost 6 bases, J lost 0 bases, and 7 bases lay in between. The CDR3 region has the DNA TGCAGTGCCAGCGGGAGCACAGATACGCAGTATTTT. This translates into CSASGSTDTQYF.

The V call is TRBV10-3, the J call TRBJ1-3, with D hard to call. V was cut by 7 bases and J by 0 bases, with 10 bases left in between. The CDR3 totals 14 residues. The germline gives CDR1 ENHRY, CDR2 SYGVKD. CDR3 nucleotide sequence: TGTGCCATCAAATCCAGCCACTCTGGAAACACCATATATTTT. It codes for CAIKSSHSGNTIYF.

The V and J genes are TRBV4-2 and TRBJ2-7, with a weak D call TRBD2 (6 bases). CDR1 is LGHNA and CDR2 is YNFKEQ in the germline V gene. V lost 3 bases to trimming and J lost 4 bases, with 10 bases between them. This CDR3 contains 13 residues. The CDR3: CASSHPGGYEQYF. The CDR3 nucleotides are TGTGCCAGCAGCCACCCCGGAGGGTACGAGCAGTACTTC.

This clonotype appeared a few times. This chain links TRBV12-3 or TRBV12-4 with TRBJ2-5; TRBD1 might be the D (5 bases). The CDR3 length is 14 residues. Between the trimmed V and J ends, which lost 3 bases and 1 base, there was a span of 9 bases. The CDR3 DNA follows: TGTGCCAGCAGTTTGATGGGGCCCCAAGAGACCCAGTACTTC. Protein product: CASSLMGPQETQYF.

The chain is built from TRBV29-1 and TRBJ2-5; D is possibly TRBD2 (6 bases). CDR3 length equals 13 residues. Trimming removed 7 bases from V and 1 base from J, with 13 bases in between. In germline, CDR1 is SQVTM, CDR2 ANQGSEA. The CDR3 loop reads CSAGGRAQETQYF. CDR3 nucleotides: TGCAGCGCCGGGGGACGAGCCCAAGAGACCCAGTACTTC.

Only a few counts were recorded for this clonotype. The chain combines TRBV29-1 with TRBJ2-5; the match to TRBD2 covers 8 bases. The junction had 7 bases not matched to a gene; V was cut back by 4 bases and J by 3 bases. From germline, CDR1 is SQVTM and CDR2 ANQGSEA. There are 14 residues in the CDR3. DNA for the CDR3: TGCAGCGTTGTCGGGCGGGGGGTTGAAGAGACCCAGTACTTC. It yields the protein CSVVGRGVEETQYF.

The V and J genes are TRBV6-2 or TRBV6-3 and TRBJ1-5, with TRBD1 matching 8 bases. V shed 5 bases and J 7 bases; nucleotides not matched to a gene: 10. Germline CDR1 is MNHEY and CDR2 is SVGEGT. The CDR3 spans 15 residues. In DNA, the CDR3 is TGTGCCAGCAGTCCACTGGACAGGGCCAGACAGCCCCAGCATTTT. Residues: CASSPLDRARQPQHF.

J is TRBJ2-3 and V is TRBV15, with D unresolved. CDR1 and CDR2 from the germline V gene are LNHNV and YYDKDF (reference sequence). The germline V and J ends were trimmed by 8 bases and 0 bases, with 15 bases remaining between them. This CDR3 is built from 15 residues. The CDR3: CATRVPWLSTDTQYF. The CDR3 DNA reads as TGTGCCACCCGCGTTCCTTGGCTTAGCACAGATACGCAGTATTTT. Full variable domain (missing parts from reference TRBV15 and TRBJ2-3): DAMVIQNPRYQVTQFGKPVTLSCSQTLNHNVMYWYQQKSSQAPKLLFHYYDKDFNNEADTPDNFQSRRPNTSFCFLDIRSPGLGDTAMYLCATRVPWLSTDTQYFGPGTRLTVL.

The chain links TRBV5-1 to TRBJ1-1; TRBD1 might be the D (5 bases). Germline lookup yields CDR1 SGHRS and CDR2 YFSETQ. The V end lost 5 bases, the J end lost 3 bases, and 14 bases lay between the germline ends. This CDR3 has 14 amino acids. This CDR3 reads CASRSRVGYTEAFF. In nucleotides, the CDR3 is TGCGCCAGCAGGTCCAGGGTTGGGTACACTGAAGCTTTCTTT.

This chain uses TRBV7-3 with TRBJ2-2; TRBD1 agrees at 7 bases. Germline CDR1 is SGHTA and CDR2 is FQGTGA. Trimming took 2 bases from V and 4 from J; bases not matched to a gene: 4. The CDR3 spans 15 residues. In DNA, the CDR3 is TGTGCCAGCAGCTTAGAAAGGGACAGCACCGGGGAGCTGTTTTTT. Translating gives CASSLERDSTGELFF.

DNA for the CDR3: TGTGCCAGCAGCTTTCTTCGGGGGAACAATGAGCAGTTCTTC. It is translated as CASSFLRGNNEQFF. The chain is built from TRBV7-2 and TRBJ2-1, with TRBD2 as a possible D gene (6 bases). Germline V gene lookup returns CDR1 SGHTA and CDR2 FQGNSA. This CDR3 contains 14 residues. Trimming took 3 bases from V and 5 from J, leaving 11 bases between them. Together with reference TRBV7-2 and TRBJ2-1, the CDR3 gives the full variable domain: GAGVSQSPSNKVTEKGKDVELRCDPISGHTALYWYRQSLGQGLEFLIYFQGNSAPDKSGLPSDRFSAERTGGSVSTLTIQRTQQEDSAVYLCASSFLRGNNEQFFGPGTRLTVL.